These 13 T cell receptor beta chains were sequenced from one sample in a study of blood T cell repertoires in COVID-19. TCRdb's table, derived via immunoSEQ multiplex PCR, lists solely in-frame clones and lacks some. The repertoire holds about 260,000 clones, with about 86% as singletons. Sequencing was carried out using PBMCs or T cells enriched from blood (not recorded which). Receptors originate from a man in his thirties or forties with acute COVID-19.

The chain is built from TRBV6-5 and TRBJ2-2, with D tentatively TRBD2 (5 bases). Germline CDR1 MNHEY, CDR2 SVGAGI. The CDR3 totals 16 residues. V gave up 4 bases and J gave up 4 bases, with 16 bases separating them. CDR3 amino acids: CASSSRIAKGTGELFF. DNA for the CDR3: TGTGCCAGCAGTTCTCGTATAGCGAAGGGCACCGGGGAGCTGTTTTTT.

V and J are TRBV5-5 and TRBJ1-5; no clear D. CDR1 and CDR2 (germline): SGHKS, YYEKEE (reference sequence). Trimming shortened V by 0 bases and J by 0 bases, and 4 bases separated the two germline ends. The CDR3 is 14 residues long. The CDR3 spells CASSLGASNQPQHF. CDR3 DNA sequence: TGTGCCAGCAGCTTGGGGGCTAGCAATCAGCCCCAGCATTTT.

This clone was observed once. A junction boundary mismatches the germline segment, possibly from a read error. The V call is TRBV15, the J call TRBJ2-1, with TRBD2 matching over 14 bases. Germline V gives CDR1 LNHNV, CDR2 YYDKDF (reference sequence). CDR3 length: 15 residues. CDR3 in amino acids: CATSRTSGGANGQFF. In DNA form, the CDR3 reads TGTGCCACCAGCAGGACTAGCGGGGGGGCCAATGGGCAGTTCTTC.

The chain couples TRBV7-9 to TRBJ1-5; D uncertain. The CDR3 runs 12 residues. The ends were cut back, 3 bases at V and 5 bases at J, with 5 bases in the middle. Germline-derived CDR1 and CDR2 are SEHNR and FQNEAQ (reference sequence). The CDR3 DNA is TGTGCCAGCAGCTTCGGGGATCAGCCCCAGCATTTT. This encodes CASSFGDQPQHF. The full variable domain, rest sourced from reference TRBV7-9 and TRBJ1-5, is DTGVSQNPRHKITKRGQNVTFRCDPISEHNRLYWYRQTLGQGPEFLTYFQNEAQLEKSRLLSDRFSAERPKGSFSTLEIQRTEQGDSAMYLCASSFGDQPQHFGDGTRLSIL.

CDR3 protein: CASSPEGVTHGYTF. In DNA form, the CDR3 reads TGTGCCAGCTCACCGGAGGGAGTGACCCATGGCTACACCTTC. The V gene is TRBV18, the J gene TRBJ1-2, with D uncertain. V lost 3 bases, J lost 6 bases, and 14 bases lay in between. The CDR3 is made up of 14 amino acids. The germline CDR1 and CDR2 sequences are KGHSH and LQKENI.

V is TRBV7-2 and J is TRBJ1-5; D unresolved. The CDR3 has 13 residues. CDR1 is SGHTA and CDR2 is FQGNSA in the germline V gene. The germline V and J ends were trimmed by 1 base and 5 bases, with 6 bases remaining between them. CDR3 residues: CASSLGRYQPQHF. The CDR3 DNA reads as TGTGCCAGCAGCTTAGGGCGGTATCAGCCCCAGCATTTT.

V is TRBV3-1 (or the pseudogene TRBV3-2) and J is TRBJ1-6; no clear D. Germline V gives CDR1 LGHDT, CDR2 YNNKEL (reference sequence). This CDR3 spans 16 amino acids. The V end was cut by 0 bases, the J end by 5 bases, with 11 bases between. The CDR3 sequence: CASSQDRFRNNSPLHF. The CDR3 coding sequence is TGTGCCAGCAGCCAAGATCGGTTCAGGAATAATTCACCCCTCCACTTT.

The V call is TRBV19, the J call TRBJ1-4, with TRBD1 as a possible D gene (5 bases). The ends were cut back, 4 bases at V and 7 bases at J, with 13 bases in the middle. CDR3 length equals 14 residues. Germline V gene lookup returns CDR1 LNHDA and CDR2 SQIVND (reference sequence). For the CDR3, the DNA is TGTGCCAGTAGTAGGAGGCCCGGGGGTGAAAAACTGTTTTTT. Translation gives CASSRRPGGEKLFF.

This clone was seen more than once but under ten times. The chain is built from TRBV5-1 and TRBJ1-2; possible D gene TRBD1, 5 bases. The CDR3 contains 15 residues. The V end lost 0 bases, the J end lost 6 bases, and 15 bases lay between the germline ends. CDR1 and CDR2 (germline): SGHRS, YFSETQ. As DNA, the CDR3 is TGCGCCAGCAGCTTGGCCCTGGGGGAGGTCAATGGCTACACCTTC. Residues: CASSLALGEVNGYTF. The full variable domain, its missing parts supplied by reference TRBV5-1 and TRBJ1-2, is KAGVTQTPRYLIKTRGQQVTLSCSPISGHRSVSWYQQTPGQGLQFLFEYFSETQRNKGNFPGRFSGRQFSNSRSEMNVSTLELGDSALYLCASSLALGEVNGYTFGSGTRLTVV.

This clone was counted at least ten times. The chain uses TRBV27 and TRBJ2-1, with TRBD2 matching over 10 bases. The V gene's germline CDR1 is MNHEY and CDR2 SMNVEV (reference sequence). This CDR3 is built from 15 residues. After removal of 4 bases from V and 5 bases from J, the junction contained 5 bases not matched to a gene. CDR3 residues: CASSSPLAGNNEQFF. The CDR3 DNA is TGTGCCAGCAGTTCCCCACTAGCGGGGAACAATGAGCAGTTCTTC.

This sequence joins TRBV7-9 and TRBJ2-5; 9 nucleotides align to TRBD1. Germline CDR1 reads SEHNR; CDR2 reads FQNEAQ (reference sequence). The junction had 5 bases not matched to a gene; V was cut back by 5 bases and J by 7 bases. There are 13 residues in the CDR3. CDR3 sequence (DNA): TGTGCCAGCAGCCGGGACAGGGTAGGGACCCAGTACTTC. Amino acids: CASSRDRVGTQYF.

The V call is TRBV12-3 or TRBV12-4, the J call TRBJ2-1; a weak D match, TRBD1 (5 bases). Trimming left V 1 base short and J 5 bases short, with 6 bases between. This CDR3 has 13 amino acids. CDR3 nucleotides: TGTGCCAGCAGTTTAGGACAGCACAATGAGCAGTTCTTC. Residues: CASSLGQHNEQFF.

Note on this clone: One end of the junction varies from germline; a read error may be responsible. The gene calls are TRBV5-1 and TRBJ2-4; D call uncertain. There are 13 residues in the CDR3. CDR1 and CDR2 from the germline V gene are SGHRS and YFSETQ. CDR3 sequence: CASSSEPGSGSHF. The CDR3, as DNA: TGCGCCAGCAGCTCGGAACCAGGATCCGGCTCGCACTTC. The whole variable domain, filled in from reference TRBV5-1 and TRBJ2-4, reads KAGVTQTPRYLIKTRGQQVTLSCSPISGHRSVSWYQQTPGQGLQFLFEYFSETQRNKGNFPGRFSGRQFSNSRSEMNVSTLELGDSALYLCASSSEPGSGSHFGAGTRLSVL.